This entry is about one T cell receptor beta chain. Its antigen is unidentified. The CDR3 totals 13 residues. The V and J ends lost 6 bases and 5 bases respectively, with 13 bases between them. CDR1 is PRHDT, CDR2 FYEKMQ, per germline (reference sequence). Several immunoSEQ plates held equal portions of the genomic DNA taken from each subset. Method: immunoSEQ multiplex PCR; TCRdb's copy keeps in-frame clones and lacks some. The sample holds just over 2,000,000 clones, about 95% seen once. This sample is drawn from a study of shared clonotypes between healthy human individuals. Study summary: A couple of female and three male donors aged 18 to 49 were enrolled. Findings and caveats of the study: Naive subsets, compared against memory subsets, generally had larger estimated richness values. The expectation was that sequencing depth would affect clonotype sharing among donors.

The naive CD8 subset, CD45RO-negative cells positively selected for CCR7, excluded terminally differentiated effector memory CD45RA+ cells. The receptor comes from a man between 18 and 29 years old in good health. The source material was naive CD8+ T cells sorted from blood. The rearrangement joins TRBV13 to TRBJ1-2, with D possibly being TRBD1 (5 bases). The CDR3 is CASSIKGIYGYTF. The CDR3 DNA is TGTGCCAGCAGTATAAAGGGGATTTATGGCTACACCTTC.